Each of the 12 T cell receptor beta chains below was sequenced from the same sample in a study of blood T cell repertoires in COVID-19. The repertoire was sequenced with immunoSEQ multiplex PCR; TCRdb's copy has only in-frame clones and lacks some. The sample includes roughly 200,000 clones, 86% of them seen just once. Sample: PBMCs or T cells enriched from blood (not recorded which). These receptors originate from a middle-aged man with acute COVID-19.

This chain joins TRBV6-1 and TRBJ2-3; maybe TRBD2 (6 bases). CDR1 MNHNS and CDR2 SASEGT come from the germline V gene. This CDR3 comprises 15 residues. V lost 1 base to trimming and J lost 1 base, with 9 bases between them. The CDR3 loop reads CASSEEPSGTDTQYF. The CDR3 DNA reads TGTGCCAGCAGTGAAGAACCTAGCGGCACAGATACGCAGTATTTT.

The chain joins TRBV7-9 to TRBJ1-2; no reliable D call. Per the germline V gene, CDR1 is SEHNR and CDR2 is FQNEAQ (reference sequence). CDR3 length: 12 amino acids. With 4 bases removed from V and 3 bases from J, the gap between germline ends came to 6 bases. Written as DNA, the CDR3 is TGTGCCAGCAGCTCCGGTGACTATGGCTACACCTTC. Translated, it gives CASSSGDYGYTF.

CDR3 sequence: CASRTSGSSLGTEQFF. The CDR3 DNA reads TGTGCCAGCAGGACTAGCGGGAGTAGCTTAGGGACTGAGCAGTTCTTC. The chain uses TRBV7-3 and TRBJ2-1, with TRBD2 identical over 12 bases. The germline V gene encodes CDR1 SGHTA and CDR2 FQGTGA. The CDR3 sequence is 16 residues long. J gave up 9 bases and V 6 bases, and 12 bases lay outside the gene matches.

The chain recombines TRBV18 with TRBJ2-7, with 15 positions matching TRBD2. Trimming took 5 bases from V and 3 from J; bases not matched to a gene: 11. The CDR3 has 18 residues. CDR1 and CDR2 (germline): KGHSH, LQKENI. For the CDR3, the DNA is TGTGCCAGCTCAGAAGGACTAGCGGGAGGGCCTGTCGTCTACGAGCAGTACTTC. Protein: CASSEGLAGGPVVYEQYF.

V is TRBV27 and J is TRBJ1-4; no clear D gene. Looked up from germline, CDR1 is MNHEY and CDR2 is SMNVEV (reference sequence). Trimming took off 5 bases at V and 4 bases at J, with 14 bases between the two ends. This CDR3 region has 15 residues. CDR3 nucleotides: TGTGCCAGCAGTCCCTTGAGTGGGAGTAATGAAAAACTGTTTTTT. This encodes CASSPLSGSNEKLFF.

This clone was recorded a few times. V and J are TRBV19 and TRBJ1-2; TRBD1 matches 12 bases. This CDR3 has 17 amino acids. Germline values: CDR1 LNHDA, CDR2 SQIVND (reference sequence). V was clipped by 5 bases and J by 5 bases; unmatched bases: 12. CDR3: CASSPGTGGNLIYGYTF. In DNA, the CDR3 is TGTGCCAGTAGTCCCGGGACAGGGGGCAACCTGATTTATGGCTACACCTTC.

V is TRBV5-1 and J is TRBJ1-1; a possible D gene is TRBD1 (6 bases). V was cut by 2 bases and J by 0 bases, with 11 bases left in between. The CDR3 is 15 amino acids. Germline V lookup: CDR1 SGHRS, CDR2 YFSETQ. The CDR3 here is CASSLSGTLNTEAFF. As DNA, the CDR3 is TGCGCCAGCAGCTTATCCGGGACACTGAACACTGAAGCTTTCTTT.

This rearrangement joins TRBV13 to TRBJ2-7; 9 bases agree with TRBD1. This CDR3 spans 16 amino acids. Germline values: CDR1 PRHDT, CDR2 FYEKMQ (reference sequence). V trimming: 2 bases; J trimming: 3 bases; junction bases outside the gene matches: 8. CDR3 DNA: TGTGCCAGCAGCTTACCTCTGGGACAGGGAGTCTACGAGCAGTACTTC. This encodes CASSLPLGQGVYEQYF.

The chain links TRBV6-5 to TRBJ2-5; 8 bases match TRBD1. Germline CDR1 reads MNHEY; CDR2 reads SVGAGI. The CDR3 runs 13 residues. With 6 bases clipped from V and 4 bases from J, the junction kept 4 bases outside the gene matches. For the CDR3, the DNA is TGTGCCAGCAGGACAGGGGAAGGAGAGACCCAGTACTTC. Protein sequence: CASRTGEGETQYF.

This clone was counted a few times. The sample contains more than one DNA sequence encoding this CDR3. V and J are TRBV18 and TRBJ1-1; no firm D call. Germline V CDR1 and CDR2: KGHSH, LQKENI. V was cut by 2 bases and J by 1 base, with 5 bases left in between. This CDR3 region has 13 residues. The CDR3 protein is CASSPTANTEAFF. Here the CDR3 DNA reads TGTGCCAGCTCACCAACAGCGAACACTGAAGCTTTCTTT.

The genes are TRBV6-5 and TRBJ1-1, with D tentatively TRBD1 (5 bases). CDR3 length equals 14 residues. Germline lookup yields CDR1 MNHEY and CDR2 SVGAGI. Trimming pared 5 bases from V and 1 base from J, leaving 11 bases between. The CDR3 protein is CASSKGTGNTEAFF. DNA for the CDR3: TGTGCCAGCAGTAAGGGCACAGGGAACACTGAAGCTTTCTTT.

The CDR3 is CASSLGGRAGNQPQHF. DNA of the CDR3: TGCGCCAGCAGCTTGGGGGGCAGGGCTGGCAATCAGCCCCAGCATTTT. V gene TRBV5-1 combines with J gene TRBJ1-5, with a possible D match to TRBD1 (5 bases). The length of the CDR3 is 16 residues. V shed 0 bases and J shed 2 bases, with 12 bases lying between them. Germline V CDR1 and CDR2: SGHRS, YFSETQ. The variable domain in full, with the rest retrieved from reference TRBV5-1 and TRBJ1-5, is KAGVTQTPRYLIKTRGQQVTLSCSPISGHRSVSWYQQTPGQGLQFLFEYFSETQRNKGNFPGRFSGRQFSNSRSEMNVSTLELGDSALYLCASSLGGRAGNQPQHFGDGTRLSIL.